Listed below are T cell receptor beta chains from one sample, sequenced in a study of blood T cell repertoires in COVID-19. Assay used: immunoSEQ multiplex PCR; TCRdb lists only in-frame clones, some missing. The sample consists of 180,000 or so clones, about 85% of them appearing once. The sample comprised peripheral blood. The receptors stem from a woman of 80 years or more in a cohort sampled during active or convalescent COVID-19. Both conserved end residues are part of each CDR3. The D gene is left open where the match is weak. The size of a clone is reported for some rows only, either as once, few or many, or as a class for expanded clones.

len: 14
abundance: .
d_gene: .
v_gene: TRBV7-9
j_gene: TRBJ1-6
CDR3aa: CASSHRDSNSPLHF
CDR3nt: TGTGCCAGCAGCCATCGGGATTCAAATTCACCCCTCCACTTT

len: 13
abundance: .
d_gene: .
v_gene: TRBV20-1
j_gene: TRBJ1-5
CDR3aa: CSASGGGNQPQHF
CDR3nt: TGCAGTGCTAGTGGAGGCGGCAATCAGCCCCAGCATTTT

len: 15
abundance: .
d_gene: TRBD1
v_gene: TRBV5-1
j_gene: TRBJ2-1
CDR3aa: CASSLTGGPYNEQFF
CDR3nt: TGCGCCAGCAGCTTGACAGGGGGCCCCTACAATGAGCAGTTCTTC

len: 14
abundance: .
d_gene: .
v_gene: TRBV7-2
j_gene: TRBJ1-2
CDR3aa: CASSLTATDYGYTF
CDR3nt: TGTGCCAGCAGCTTGACAGCCACTGACTATGGCTACACCTTC

len: 16
abundance: few
d_gene: .
v_gene: TRBV11-3
j_gene: TRBJ2-3
CDR3aa: CASSWVPSSYTDTQYF
CDR3nt: TGTGCCAGCAGTTGGGTGCCTAGTTCGTACACAGATACGCAGTATTTT

len: 15
abundance: once
d_gene: .
v_gene: TRBV5-1
j_gene: TRBJ2-5
CDR3aa: CASSLVAGAEETQYF
CDR3nt: TGCGCCAGCAGCTTGGTAGCAGGGGCGGAGGAGACCCAGTACTTC

len: 15
abundance: .
d_gene: .
v_gene: TRBV7-2
j_gene: TRBJ2-3
CDR3aa: CASSLASRGRNTQYF
CDR3nt: TGTGCCAGCAGCTTAGCATCCAGGGGAAGGAATACGCAGTATTTT

len: 16
abundance: .
d_gene: .
v_gene: TRBV4-1
j_gene: TRBJ1-2
CDR3aa: CASSQAGREFNYGYTF
CDR3nt: TGCGCCAGCAGCCAAGCGGGGAGGGAATTTAACTATGGCTACACCTTC

len: 17
abundance: .
d_gene: TRBD1
v_gene: TRBV19
j_gene: TRBJ1-5
CDR3aa: CASSIGGTAFSNQPQHF
CDR3nt: TGTGCCAGTAGTATAGGAGGGACAGCCTTTAGCAATCAGCCCCAGCATTTT

len: 17
abundance: .
d_gene: TRBD2
v_gene: TRBV5-8
j_gene: TRBJ2-2
CDR3aa: CASSFPLRLAATGELFF
CDR3nt: TGTGCCAGCAGCTTCCCTCTTAGACTAGCGGCCACCGGGGAGCTGTTTTTT

len: 13
abundance: once
d_gene: .
v_gene: TRBV9
j_gene: TRBJ2-3
CDR3aa: CASSATYTDTQYF
CDR3nt: TGTGCCAGCAGCGCGACTTATACGGATACGCAGTATTTT

len: 17
abundance: .
d_gene: TRBD2
v_gene: TRBV4-1
j_gene: TRBJ2-1
CDR3aa: CASSQTSGRRSYNEQFF
CDR3nt: TGCGCCAGCAGCCAGACTAGCGGGAGGCGCTCCTACAATGAGCAGTTCTTC

len: 15
abundance: once
d_gene: TRBD2
v_gene: TRBV7-8
j_gene: TRBJ2-5
CDR3aa: CASSFSGGSQETQYF
CDR3nt: TGTGCCAGCAGCTTCAGCGGGGGTTCCCAAGAGACCCAGTACTTC

len: 13
abundance: .
d_gene: .
v_gene: TRBV11-3
j_gene: TRBJ2-5
CDR3aa: CASSAGEEETQYF
CDR3nt: TGTGCCAGCAGCGCCGGGGAGGAAGAGACCCAGTACTTC

len: 11
abundance: .
d_gene: .
v_gene: TRBV6-5
j_gene: TRBJ1-1
CDR3aa: CASEENTEAFF
CDR3nt: TGTGCCAGCGAGGAGAACACTGAAGCTTTCTTT

len: 13
abundance: .
d_gene: .
v_gene: TRBV7-2
j_gene: TRBJ1-1
CDR3aa: CASSFWSATEAFF
CDR3nt: TGTGCCAGCAGCTTTTGGAGTGCCACTGAAGCTTTCTTT

len: 15
abundance: .
d_gene: TRBD1
v_gene: TRBV19
j_gene: TRBJ1-5
CDR3aa: CASRRTGGGNQPQHF
CDR3nt: TGTGCCAGTAGGAGGACAGGGGGAGGCAATCAGCCCCAGCATTTT

len: 14
abundance: .
d_gene: TRBD1
v_gene: TRBV2
j_gene: TRBJ1-1
CDR3aa: CASSRQGMNTEAFF
CDR3nt: TGTGCCAGCAGCAGACAGGGCATGAACACTGAAGCTTTCTTT

len: 13
abundance: .
d_gene: .
v_gene: TRBV7-2
j_gene: TRBJ2-1
CDR3aa: CASSRSRGNEQFF
CDR3nt: TGTGCCAGCAGCCGGTCTCGGGGGAATGAGCAGTTCTTC

len: 14
abundance: .
d_gene: TRBD1
v_gene: TRBV10-3
j_gene: TRBJ2-1
CDR3aa: CATLTGGGNNEQFF
CDR3nt: TGTGCCACCCTGACAGGGGGCGGAAACAATGAGCAGTTCTTC

len: 14
abundance: .
d_gene: TRBD1
v_gene: TRBV9
j_gene: TRBJ1-6
CDR3aa: CASSGTGYNSPLHF
CDR3nt: TGTGCCAGCAGCGGGACAGGGTACAATTCACCCCTCCACTTT

len: 14
abundance: .
d_gene: .
v_gene: TRBV7-9
j_gene: TRBJ1-1
CDR3aa: CASSLDQGRTEAFF
CDR3nt: TGTGCCAGCAGCTTAGACCAGGGGCGAACTGAAGCTTTCTTT

len: 12
abundance: .
d_gene: .
v_gene: TRBV21-1
j_gene: TRBJ2-1
CDR3aa: CASTTGVGEQFF
CDR3nt: TGTGCCAGCACCACAGGGGTTGGTGAGCAGTTCTTC

len: 14
abundance: .
d_gene: TRBD2
v_gene: TRBV3-1/TRBV3-2
j_gene: TRBJ2-1
CDR3aa: CASHPSGSGDEQFF
CDR3nt: TGTGCCAGCCATCCTAGCGGGAGTGGGGATGAGCAGTTCTTC

len: 16
abundance: once
d_gene: .
v_gene: TRBV30
j_gene: TRBJ1-1
CDR3aa: CAWSVAGKGMNTEAFF
CDR3nt: TGTGCCTGGAGTGTTGCAGGGAAAGGCATGAACACTGAAGCTTTCTTT

len: 15
abundance: .
d_gene: TRBD1
v_gene: TRBV25-1
j_gene: TRBJ2-1
CDR3aa: CASSEGTVSYNEQFF
CDR3nt: TGTGCCAGCAGTGAGGGGACAGTCTCCTACAATGAGCAGTTCTTC

len: 13
abundance: .
d_gene: .
v_gene: TRBV19
j_gene: TRBJ1-3
CDR3aa: CASSIAVGNTIYF
CDR3nt: TGTGCCAGTAGTATCGCGGTTGGAAACACCATATATTTT

len: 15
abundance: .
d_gene: TRBD1
v_gene: TRBV19
j_gene: TRBJ2-5
CDR3aa: CASSEGGTGQETQYF
CDR3nt: TGTGCCAGTAGCGAGGGGGGGACAGGGCAAGAGACCCAGTACTTC

len: 14
abundance: once
d_gene: .
v_gene: TRBV18
j_gene: TRBJ1-2
CDR3aa: CASSPEARMGGYTF
CDR3nt: TGTGCCAGCTCACCAGAGGCACGAATGGGTGGCTACACCTTC

len: 14
abundance: few
d_gene: TRBD1
v_gene: TRBV25-1
j_gene: TRBJ1-6
CDR3aa: CASSLDREDSPLHF
CDR3nt: TGTGCCAGCAGTTTAGACAGGGAAGATTCACCCCTCCACTTT

len: 15
abundance: .
d_gene: .
v_gene: TRBV11-2
j_gene: TRBJ2-2
CDR3aa: CASSQEGFGTGELFF
CDR3nt: TGTGCCAGCAGCCAGGAGGGGTTCGGCACCGGGGAGCTGTTTTTT

len: 16
abundance: few
d_gene: TRBD2
v_gene: TRBV6-2/TRBV6-3
j_gene: TRBJ2-1
CDR3aa: CASSTLLAATYNEQFF
CDR3nt: TGTGCCAGCAGTACACTACTAGCGGCCACCTACAATGAGCAGTTCTTC

len: 16
abundance: .
d_gene: TRBD1
v_gene: TRBV7-9
j_gene: TRBJ1-2
CDR3aa: CASSSGTGGFRYGYTF
CDR3nt: TGTGCCAGCAGCTCAGGGACAGGGGGGTTTCGCTATGGCTACACCTTC

len: 15
abundance: .
d_gene: TRBD1
v_gene: TRBV28
j_gene: TRBJ1-1
CDR3aa: CASQGQDLMNTEAFF
CDR3nt: TGTGCCAGCCAAGGACAGGACCTCATGAACACTGAAGCTTTCTTT

len: 15
abundance: once
d_gene: TRBD1
v_gene: TRBV27
j_gene: TRBJ2-5
CDR3aa: CASSFGTGGKETQYF
CDR3nt: TGTGCCAGCAGTTTCGGGACAGGGGGAAAGGAGACCCAGTACTTC

len: 13
abundance: .
d_gene: .
v_gene: TRBV6-5
j_gene: TRBJ1-2
CDR3aa: CASSYLSRAGYTF
CDR3nt: TGTGCCAGCAGTTACTTAAGCAGGGCCGGCTACACCTTC

len: 17
abundance: few
d_gene: TRBD2
v_gene: TRBV5-1
j_gene: TRBJ2-1
CDR3aa: CASSLQRLAGAYNEQFF
CDR3nt: TGCGCCAGCAGCTTGCAACGACTAGCGGGAGCGTACAATGAGCAGTTCTTC

len: 15
abundance: .
d_gene: .
v_gene: TRBV6-2/TRBV6-3
j_gene: TRBJ2-2
CDR3aa: CASSYSPGNTGELFF
CDR3nt: TGTGCCAGCAGTTACAGTCCGGGGAACACCGGGGAGCTGTTTTTT

len: 16
abundance: .
d_gene: .
v_gene: TRBV5-4
j_gene: TRBJ1-4
CDR3aa: CASSLRGNPTNEKLFF
CDR3nt: TGTGCCAGCAGCTTAAGAGGGAACCCAACTAATGAAAAACTGTTTTTT